This TCR beta chain was observed in a study of blood T cell repertoires in COVID-19 (TCRdb year 2020). Some background on the complete study: The collaborator samples originated in the United States, Italy and Spain and spanned the acute and convalescent phases of COVID-19. The samples were drawn from two sources: the first 160 participants of the ongoing ImmuneRACE study, and 1,000 to 1,500 subjects contributed by 6 global collaborators. The repertoires were made available in a free public database intended to serve as a resource for research on the immune response to SARS-CoV-2. A de-identified subject ID, COVID-19 status, age in years and sex were almost always included in the sample metadata. The material from the prospective study consisted of cDNA or gDNA derived from T cells, B-cell-depleted T cells, or PBMCs. Where available, HLA class I and class II types were taken from metadata supplied by the sample provider and were not determined by assay-based typing. Subjects who had been exposed to COVID-19, were actively infected with it, or had recovered from it provided the deeply sampled blood TCRbeta repertoires that made up the dataset. Overall results and qualifications from the work: The amount of clinical and demographic metadata varied by source and participant and was provided uncurated.

Collaborating institutions collected whole blood in K2EDTA tubes following their own protocols. For TCRbeta analysis, collaborators shipped samples as frozen whole blood, isolated PBMCs, or DNA extracted from either of those sample types. TCRbeta CDR3 regions were amplified from genomic DNA using the immunoSEQ Assay, a bias-controlled multiplex PCR. Per the source publication's procedure: Nucleated cell counts per sample were estimated from amplification of reference gene primers within the assay. Sequence reads were collapsed and filtered to measure the absolute abundance of every unique TCRbeta CDR3 rearrangement. For each sample, productive Simpson clonality was calculated as the square root of Simpson's diversity index across productive rearrangements. Here the immuneACCESS table is served through TCRdb, limited to in-frame sequences with V and J called. Missing clones are a known gap in these copies; in checked studies unresolved V genes cover under half, and the rest lacks a known reason. V, J and clone size reflect that table, while D and trimming were determined from the DNA. For this sample there are roughly 260,000 clones; more than 65% appear just once. The ten most abundant clones make up roughly 4% of the sample.

A note on this clone: Its antigen specificity is not known. No base qualities exist here, and no much larger clone lies one base off it.

The sequence derives from a woman aged 40 to 49 with active or convalescent COVID-19. The source material was peripheral blood.

At the DNA level, the sequence is TGTGCCAGCAGCCCGATTCGAAGGGGGCCTAGAGGAGAAAACATTCAGTACTTC. This encodes CASSPIRRGPRGENIQYF. The rearranged chain carries TRBV7-8 and TRBJ2-4, with 7 middle bases fitting TRBD1. Per the germline V gene, SGHVS is the CDR1 and FQNEAQ is the CDR2. Trimming leaves V shorter by 5 bases and J shorter by 5 bases, with the junction holding 18 bases beyond the gene matches. The CDR3 runs 18 amino acids, cysteine and phenylalanine included. The only DNA kept is the CDR3, 54 bases in frame from the first base.